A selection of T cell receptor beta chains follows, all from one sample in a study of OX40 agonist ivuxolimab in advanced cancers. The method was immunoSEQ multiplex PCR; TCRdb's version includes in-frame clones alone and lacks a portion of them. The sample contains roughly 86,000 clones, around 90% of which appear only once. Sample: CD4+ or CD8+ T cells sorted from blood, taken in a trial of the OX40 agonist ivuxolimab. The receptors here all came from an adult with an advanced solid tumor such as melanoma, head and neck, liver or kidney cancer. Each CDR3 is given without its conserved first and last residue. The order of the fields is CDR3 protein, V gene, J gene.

ASSITASATDTQY	TRBV19	TRBJ2-3
ARPRGHRTRGRYFGY	TRBV23-1	TRBJ2-7
ASSQGLTGTGGYEQY	TRBV4-2	TRBJ2-7
ASSPLEQETQY	TRBV18	TRBJ2-5
ASSPRSSGSTDTQY	TRBV9	TRBJ2-3
ASTARGANEKLF	TRBV2	TRBJ1-4
ASRAHGGTEAF	TRBV28	TRBJ1-1
ASRSAGEETQY	TRBV28	TRBJ2-5
ASSRGAGYGYT	TRBV27	TRBJ1-2
ASRGPGQGAGEQF	TRBV5-4	TRBJ2-1
ASSYGRHLSTDTQY	TRBV6-5	TRBJ2-3
ASSRTGAEKLF	TRBV4-2	TRBJ1-4
ASRMTSGSYNEQF	TRBV5-4	TRBJ2-1
ASSSFTNQPQH	TRBV7-2	TRBJ1-5
SVTGQASSYEQY	TRBV29-1	TRBJ2-7
ASSFMTGGNTEAF	TRBV6-1	TRBJ1-1
ASSIGGGKEKLF	TRBV19	TRBJ1-4
ASSSSGSEQETQY	TRBV5-1	TRBJ2-5
ASSLEGWGSNEQF	TRBV7-2	TRBJ2-1
ASSLALVALGNEKLF	TRBV7-9	TRBJ1-4
ASSAPVGRTQY	TRBV9	TRBJ2-5
ASSLARDSANIQY	TRBV28	TRBJ2-4
AWKLSGLSYNEQF	TRBV30	TRBJ2-1
ASSIGFQGSNQPQH	TRBV19	TRBJ1-5
ASSPRGLETGELF	TRBV18	TRBJ2-2
ASSSPGGPGANVLT	TRBV7-9	TRBJ2-6
ASRPLRDSNQPQH	TRBV28	TRBJ1-5
ATRARQVFSGANVLT	TRBV15	TRBJ2-6
ATTRASSYNEQF	TRBV6-5	TRBJ2-1
ASSRPGRYGYT	TRBV25-1	TRBJ1-2
ASSLRQNYGYT	TRBV6-5	TRBJ1-2
ASSARDRNGYT	TRBV9	TRBJ1-2
ASSLDGGGRGDTQY	TRBV7-9	TRBJ2-3
AISESGAAGANVLT	TRBV10-3	TRBJ2-6
ASSVGGLSYNEQF	TRBV2	TRBJ2-1